This T cell receptor (beta chain) was observed in a study of beta chain features in type 1 diabetes. One heparinised draw of blood, averaging around 100 mL, came from each donor. Researchers reported sorting CD4+ naive, central memory, regulatory and stem cell-like memory cells via CD45RO/CCR7/CD25/CD127/CD95/CD27. Sequencing targeted expressed TCRB transcripts, as all isolated RNA had been reverse transcribed. Generated by immunoSEQ multiplex PCR, the TCRdb table keeps only in-frame clones and is missing some. The data contain roughly 310,000 clones, approximately 10% of them seen just once; the ten biggest clones take up approximately 0.016%. On this clone itself: Its matching antigen is unknown.

Study-level findings and limits: Patients and controls would share equally any PCR tilt toward shorter templates.

Germline CDR1 is MDHEN and CDR2 is SYDVKM. Trimming left V 5 bases short and J 0 bases short, with 14 bases between. CDR3 length: 16 amino acids. This sequence originates from a woman aged 25 to 39 in good health. The J gene is TRBJ1-5, the V gene TRBV28; no clear D. The sample was naive CD4+ T cells from blood. The CDR3 loop is CASSEPGGYSNQPQHF. The CDR3 region has the DNA TGTGCCAGCAGTGAACCCGGAGGGTATAGCAATCAGCCCCAGCATTTT.